This T cell receptor beta chain was obtained from a study of blood T cell repertoires in COVID-19 (dated by TCRdb to 2018 to 2021). At the level of the whole study: The collaborator samples originated in the United States, Italy and Spain and spanned the acute and convalescent phases of COVID-19. The prospective study material was composed of cDNA or gDNA derived from T cells, B-cell-depleted T cells, or PBMCs. Deeply sampled blood TCRbeta repertoires from subjects exposed to, actively infected with, or recovered from COVID-19 were included in the dataset. The repertoires were released in a freely available public database meant as a resource for research on the immune response to SARS-CoV-2. Samples were obtained from the ongoing ImmuneRACE study (first 160 participants) and from about 1,300 subjects provided by 6 global collaborators. A de-identified subject ID, COVID-19 status, age in years and sex were almost always included in the sample metadata. HLA class I and class II types, where available, came from metadata supplied by the sample provider rather than from assay-based typing.

What the authors observed across the whole study: Clinical and demographic metadata were provided uncurated, with the amount varying by source and participant.

CDR1 SNHLY and CDR2 FYNNEI are derived from the germline V gene. Germline trimming: 4 bases from V, 2 bases from J; junction bases outside gene matches: 9. The CDR3 contains 16 residues, cysteine and phenylalanine counted. Here the CDR3 DNA is all that survives: 48 bases in frame from base 1. As for this clone: The antigen it recognizes is unknown. No base quality information exists; no much larger clone differs at one position.

TCRbeta CDR3 regions were amplified from genomic DNA by means of the immunoSEQ Assay, a bias-controlled multiplex PCR. The authors processed their data as follows. Nucleated cell counts per sample were estimated from amplification of reference gene primers within the assay. To quantify the absolute abundance of each unique TCRbeta CDR3 rearrangement, sequence reads were collapsed and filtered. For each sample, productive Simpson clonality was calculated as the square root of Simpson's diversity index across productive rearrangements. This immuneACCESS table, as held by TCRdb, lists in-frame sequences with V and J called but not all clones. Of the missing ones, under half trace to an unresolved V gene in checked studies; the others have no known cause. V and J calls and clone size are those listed in that table; D and trimming were worked out from the DNA. The sample contains around 460,000 clones, roughly 89% of them found a single time. The ten most abundant clones make up about 0.91% of the sample.

In Seattle, one collaborating source enrolled patients while the infection was active and tracked those patients longitudinally over the course of disease. Each collaborating institution followed its own protocols to collect whole blood in K2EDTA tubes. For TCRbeta analysis, collaborators shipped samples in one of three forms: frozen whole blood, isolated PBMCs, or DNA extracted from either of those sample types. Sequences were obtained from peripheral blood. This receptor chain uses TRBV2 and TRBJ2-3, with 7 bases matching TRBD1. The TCR sequence derives from a man between 18 and 35 years old with COVID-19, enrolled during active disease. The bases read TGTGCCAGCAGTGGAGACAGGGTTCTAGTCACAGATACGCAGTATTTT. This encodes CASSGDRVLVTDTQYF.